Listed below are T cell receptor beta chains from one sample, sequenced in a study of T cell changes during pregnancy in multiple sclerosis. Data came from immunoSEQ multiplex PCR; TCRdb stores just in-frame clones and leaves some out. This sample has tens of thousands of clones, with about 93% found just once. The sample was CD4+ T cells from peripheral blood mononuclear cells, taken after pregnancy. Receptor source: a female donor with multiple sclerosis, enrolled in a pregnancy study. Both conserved end residues are part of each CDR3. The D gene is left open where the match is weak. Not every row has a clone size; where given, it reads once, few, many or a size class.

TRBJ2-5	TRBV5-6	NA	once	TGTGCCAGCAGCCCCCGACGGCGGGGAGAAGAGACCCAGTACTTC	CASSPRRRGEETQYF
TRBJ1-4	TRBV27	TRBD1	NA	TGTGCCAGCAGTTTCTGGAAGGGGACAGGGGTTGAAAAACTGTTTTTT	CASSFWKGTGVEKLFF
TRBJ2-7	TRBV6-1	NA	NA	TGTGCCAGCATGGCCGGGAGAAACGAGCAGTACTTC	CASMAGRNEQYF
TRBJ2-1	TRBV19	NA	NA	TGTGCCAGTAGGGAGGGAGTCTACAATGAGCAGTTCTTC	CASREGVYNEQFF
TRBJ2-7	TRBV4-2	TRBD2	NA	TGTGCCAGCAGCCAAGGGGAGGGACTAGGCGTTTACGAGCAGTACTTC	CASSQGEGLGVYEQYF
TRBJ2-7	TRBV5-6	TRBD1	NA	TGTGCCAGCAGCCCCTGGACAGGTGGGAGCGAGCAGTACTTC	CASSPWTGGSEQYF
TRBJ1-2	TRBV5-1	NA	once	TGCGCCAGCAGCTTGGCCAGGGGTCACGGCTACACCTTC	CASSLARGHGYTF
TRBJ2-1	TRBV5-1	TRBD2	NA	TGCGCCAGCAGACCCAACCTCGGACTAGCGGGTCACAATGAGCAGTTCTTC	CASRPNLGLAGHNEQFF
TRBJ1-3	TRBV2	NA	NA	TGTGCCAGCAGCCCCAGGGTCTCTGGAAACACCATATATTTT	CASSPRVSGNTIYF
TRBJ2-1	TRBV28	TRBD2	NA	TGTGCCAGCTCCTCAAGGGAGGGTTTAAGCTCCTACAATGAGCAGTTCTTC	CASSSREGLSSYNEQFF
TRBJ1-2	TRBV5-1	NA	NA	TGCGCCAGCAGCTTGGTTTCAGACTCAAACTATGGCTACACCTTC	CASSLVSDSNYGYTF
TRBJ2-7	TRBV5-4	NA	NA	TGTGCCAGCAGCTTGGAAGTAGGTAGGGGGGGCGAGCAGTACTTC	CASSLEVGRGGEQYF
TRBJ1-2	TRBV6-5	TRBD1	NA	TGTGCCAGCAGTTACTCGGGACAGGGAAACTATGGCTACACCTTC	CASSYSGQGNYGYTF
TRBJ2-5	TRBV28	TRBD1	NA	TGTGCCAGCAGTGGGGACAGATGGAGGGAGACCCAGTACTTC	CASSGDRWRETQYF
TRBJ2-1	TRBV28	TRBD1	NA	TGTGCCAGCAGTTGGACAGGGAGCTCCTACAATGAGCAGTTCTTC	CASSWTGSSYNEQFF
TRBJ1-1	TRBV18	NA	once	TGTGCCAGCTCACCACCTTCGACAGCGAACACTGAAGCTTTCTTT	CASSPPSTANTEAFF
TRBJ2-5	TRBV9	TRBD2	once	TGTGCCAGCAGCGCGGGACTAGCGTTAGCCAGAAAAGAGACCCAGTACTTC	CASSAGLALARKETQYF
TRBJ1-1	TRBV19	NA	NA	TGTGCCAGTAGTATAGTAAGCAACACTGAAGCTTTCTTT	CASSIVSNTEAFF
TRBJ2-3	TRBV10-3	TRBD2	NA	TGTGCCATCAGGCCCGGACTAGCGGGACGTGTAGGCACAGATACGCAGTATTTT	CAIRPGLAGRVGTDTQYF
TRBJ2-7	TRBV7-9	NA	NA	TGTGCCAGCAGCGAGACCCGGGACGAGCAGTACTTC	CASSETRDEQYF
TRBJ1-2	TRBV7-8	TRBD1	NA	TGTGCCAGCAGCCTGGGACAGGGCAGCTATGGCTACACCTTC	CASSLGQGSYGYTF
TRBJ2-7	TRBV10-3	NA	NA	TGTGCCATCAGGGACACAAGTCAATACGAGCAGTACTTC	CAIRDTSQYEQYF
TRBJ2-2	TRBV21-1	NA	NA	TGTGCCAGCAGCAACAGGGATTCTAACACCGGGGAGCTGTTTTTT	CASSNRDSNTGELFF
TRBJ1-4	TRBV12-2	NA	few	TGTGCAAGTCGCTTAGGACTAAGCCGGGTCTCTTTGGTCGAGAGGAGTGAAAAACTGTTTTTT	CASRLGLSRVSLVERSEKLFF
TRBJ2-7	TRBV18	TRBD2	once	TGTGCCAGCTCACTGGCCTCCGGGACTAGCGGGAACGAGCAGTACTTC	CASSLASGTSGNEQYF
TRBJ2-7	TRBV15	TRBD2	NA	TGTGCCACCAGCAGAGATAGCGGGGGCGGAGGATCCTACGAGCAGTACTTC	CATSRDSGGGGSYEQYF
TRBJ1-2	TRBV5-6	TRBD1	NA	TGTGCCAGCAGCCTAGACAGGGGGCTAAGCGGCTACACCTTC	CASSLDRGLSGYTF
TRBJ1-1	TRBV2	TRBD1	NA	TGTGCCAGCGGTGGACAGGGCCTCATGAACACTGAAGCTTTCTTT	CASGGQGLMNTEAFF
TRBJ2-1	TRBV27	NA	once	TGTGCCAGCAGTTATTTGTGGGCCCCAAGCTCCTACAATGAGCAGTTCTTC	CASSYLWAPSSYNEQFF
TRBJ2-7	TRBV6-5	NA	NA	TGTGCCACCCGCCGGGGCTCCTACGAGCAGTACTTC	CATRRGSYEQYF
TRBJ2-1	TRBV7-9	TRBD2	NA	TGTGCCAGCAGCTTAGCGACGGGGACTAGCGGTCACAATGAGCAGTTCTTC	CASSLATGTSGHNEQFF
TRBJ2-1	TRBV27	TRBD2	NA	TGTGCCAGCAGTTTGGGTATTATGGGACTAGCGGGAAGTTATGAGCAGTTCTTC	CASSLGIMGLAGSYEQFF
TRBJ2-3	TRBV19	TRBD2	NA	TGTGCCAGTAGTCACCGTAGCGGGAGTATTCCAGATACGCAGTATTTT	CASSHRSGSIPDTQYF
TRBJ2-7	TRBV30	NA	NA	TGTGCCTGGAGTGTTGGGAGCACCTACGAGCAGTACTTC	CAWSVGSTYEQYF
TRBJ2-1	TRBV7-9	NA	NA	TGTGCCAGCAGCCTAAACCTGGGGGGCGGGAGTAATCAGTTCTTC	CASSLNLGGGSNQFF
TRBJ2-1	TRBV7-2	NA	NA	TGTGCCAGCAACCCTCAAATGGCCGGGGGTAATGAGCAGTTCTTC	CASNPQMAGGNEQFF
TRBJ2-7	TRBV28	NA	NA	TGTGCCAGCAGTTTATTCACCCTCCAGCGACGCTACGAGCAGTACTTC	CASSLFTLQRRYEQYF
TRBJ1-2	TRBV5-4	NA	NA	TGTGCCAGCAGCCCTTGGGCCGGCGACTATGGCTACACCTTC	CASSPWAGDYGYTF
TRBJ2-1	TRBV15	TRBD2	NA	TGTGCCACCAGCAGACACCCCGAGCGGGAGGGCCGCTATGAGCAGTTCTTC	CATSRHPEREGRYEQFF
TRBJ2-5	TRBV30	NA	NA	TGTGCCTGGAGTACTAAAGAGACCCAGTACTTC	CAWSTKETQYF